The sample holds a few counts of the clone carrying this T cell receptor beta chain. Antigen: not known. Relative to the germline gene, one junction end is altered; a read error may explain this. This entry belongs to a study of response to subunit inactivated influenza vaccine. Whole-study results and caveats: A suggestion made by the authors is that each seasonal influenza vaccination recruits few new T cells.

TCRdb passed the RT-PCR reads through MiXCR, listing each CDR3 protein once. The table has around 850,000 distinct CDR3 sequences, around 18% seen once. The CDR3 runs 13 residues. Germline V CDR1 and CDR2: MNHNS, SASEGT. The sample consisted of PBMCs from blood, taken more than 4 days after vaccination. V gene TRBV6-1 combines with J gene TRBJ1-6, with unresolved D. This clonotype was sampled from a man aged 45-65 years who received an inactivated influenza vaccine. The CDR3 protein is CASREVGNSPLHF. The CDR3 DNA sequence: TGTGCCAGCAGGGAAGTAGGGAATTCACCCCTCCACTTT.